This T cell receptor beta chain was sequenced during a study of cytomegalovirus exposure and HLA in healthy donors. TCRdb's copy holds only in-frame clones and misses some; the assay was immunoSEQ multiplex PCR. The profile shows some 350,000 clones, roughly 90% of them singletons. Whole-study results and caveats: The study put about 180 TCR beta chains on its list as cytomegalovirus-associated.

With respect to this clone: Antigen unknown.

The source material was PBMCs. This clonotype was obtained from a woman aged 25 to 39 in good health and CMV-seropositive.

CDR3 nucleotides: TGCGCCAGCAGCTTGGCCGCTGCCTCCTACAATGAGCAGTTCTTC. As protein: CASSLAAASYNEQFF. J is TRBJ2-1 and V is TRBV5-1; D gene uncertain. Germline CDR1 is SGHRS and CDR2 is YFSETQ. Trimming shortened V by 0 bases and J by 0 bases, and 7 bases separated the two germline ends. The CDR3 is 15 amino acids.